This T cell receptor beta chain was identified in a study of shared clonotypes between healthy human individuals. Whole-study results and caveats: Non-shared clonotypes displayed generation probabilities falling below those of clonotypes present in all four donors. The researchers took only blood, and tissue repertoires probably look different.

In the naive CD8 group, cells lacked CD45RO and were positively selected for CCR7, so terminally differentiated effector memory CD45RA+ cells were left out. Adult Caucasians living in Nashville, Tennessee made up all of the donors. Measured with immunoSEQ multiplex PCR; TCRdb has only the in-frame clones, and not every one. This table has hundreds of thousands of clones, about 90% appearing once. Germline V gives CDR1 MNHEY, CDR2 SVGAGI. Trimming removed 0 bases at V and 5 bases at J, with 5 bases between. The CDR3 runs 13 residues. In regard to this clone: The target antigen is unknown. This sample also contains other DNA sequences that code for the same CDR3.

Sequencing was performed on naive CD8+ T cells sorted from blood. This rearrangement joins TRBV6-5 to TRBJ1-5; the D is unclear. The TCR sequence derives from a man aged 30 to 45 in good health. As DNA, the CDR3 is TGTGCCAGCAGTTACTCTGGGGATCAGCCCCAGCATTTT. Protein product: CASSYSGDQPQHF.